Listed below are T cell receptor beta chains from one sample, sequenced in a study of blood T cells in healthy people across ages. Each CDR3 protein gets one entry after TCRdb re-called the 5' RACE reads with MiXCR. Of roughly 1.7 million distinct CDR3 sequences listed, roughly 32% are singletons. What was sequenced was blood. The source is a woman aged 25 to 39 in good health. CDR3s include the opening cysteine and the closing phenylalanine or tryptophan. A D gene is named only where the DNA matches it firmly. Not every row has a clone size; where given, it reads once, few, many or a size class.

J,D,length,size,V,CDR3,DNA
TRBJ1-4,NA,14,NA,TRBV18,CASSPSGPNEKLFF,TGTGCCAGCTCACCCTCCGGGCCCAATGAAAAACTGTTTTTT
TRBJ1-5,NA,15,NA,TRBV4-2,CASSQERQLDQPQHF,TGTGCCAGCAGCCAGGAGAGACAGTTAGATCAGCCCCAGCATTTT
TRBJ2-3,NA,15,NA,TRBV12-3/TRBV12-4,CASSTRGSSTDTRYF,TGTGCCAGCAGTACCCGGGGCAGCAGCACAGATACGCGGTATTTT
TRBJ1-2,TRBD1,16,few,TRBV5-6,CASSPGTGVVLEGYTF,TGTGCCAGCAGCCCTGGGACAGGGGTCGTCTTAGAGGGCTACACCTTC
TRBJ1-1,NA,14,NA,TRBV5-1,CASRFSGQNTEAFF,TGCGCCAGCAGATTCTCAGGGCAGAACACTGAAGCTTTCTTT
TRBJ2-2,NA,15,NA,TRBV7-2,CASSFGRGRRGELFF,TGTGCCAGCAGCTTTGGCCGGGGTCGACGCGGGGAGCTGTTTTTT
TRBJ2-1,TRBD2,17,NA,TRBV27,CASSLSRWSGNYNEQFF,TGTGCCAGCAGTTTATCGAGATGGAGCGGGAACTACAATGAGCAGTTCTTC
TRBJ2-7,NA,14,NA,TRBV9,CASSGSGRGYEQYF,TGTGCCAGCAGCGGCAGTGGGAGAGGGTACGAGCAGTACTTC
TRBJ2-5,NA,16,few,TRBV4-1,CASSQVGLQRGETQYF,TGCGCCAGCAGCCAGGTCGGACTCCAACGAGGAGAGACCCAGTACTTC
TRBJ2-3,TRBD2,16,many,TRBV2,CASSEGPGRGADTQYF,TGTGCCAGCAGTGAAGGGCCTGGGAGGGGAGCAGATACGCAGTATTTT
TRBJ1-3,NA,14,NA,TRBV2,CASSEGRGVGTIYF,TGTGCCAGCAGCGAGGGACGGGGAGTAGGCACCATATATTTT
TRBJ2-2,TRBD1,16,NA,TRBV5-1,CASSPGDRVMHGELFF,TGCGCCAGCAGCCCTGGGGACAGGGTAATGCACGGGGAGCTGTTTTTT
TRBJ1-2,TRBD1,17,few,TRBV12-3/TRBV12-4,CASSSGQFDPANYGYTF,TGTGCCAGCAGTTCGGGACAGTTCGATCCTGCTAACTATGGCTACACCTTC
TRBJ2-7,NA,16,NA,TRBV11-1,CASSSHSRVSTYEQYF,TGTGCCAGCAGCTCGCACTCCCGGGTTAGCACCTACGAGCAGTACTTC
TRBJ2-5,NA,15,few,TRBV29-1,CSVDGTGTYQETQYF,TGCAGCGTTGACGGCACAGGGACGTACCAAGAGACCCAGTACTTC
TRBJ2-7,TRBD1,15,NA,TRBV20-1,CSARNTGTGSYEQYF,TGCAGTGCTAGAAATACCGGGACAGGGTCCTACGAGCAGTACTTC
TRBJ2-7,NA,12,many,TRBV27,CASSSSRYEQYF,TGTGCCAGCAGTTCCTCACGCTACGAGCAGTACTTC
TRBJ2-5,TRBD1,15,NA,TRBV20-1,CSAVEGAGQRETQYF,TGCAGTGCTGTAGAGGGGGCTGGACAGAGAGAGACCCAGTACTTC
TRBJ2-7,NA,14,few,TRBV3-1,CASSQDPSATEQYF,TGTGCCAGCAGCCAAGATCCGTCCGCCACCGAGCAGTACTTC
TRBJ1-4,NA,13,NA,TRBV2,CASSAGGREKLFF,TGTGCCAGCAGTGCGGGAGGGAGGGAAAAACTGTTTTTT